Below, 9 T cell receptor beta chains from the same sample are listed, as sequenced in a study of blood T cell repertoires in COVID-19. This table comes from immunoSEQ multiplex PCR, and its TCRdb copy is limited to in-frame clones, with some not included. The sample has around 170,000 clones, 75% to 90% seen once. The sample taken for sequencing was peripheral blood. These receptors originate from a woman in her 70s with COVID-19, enrolled during active disease.

The chain joins TRBV9 to TRBJ2-7; maybe TRBD1 (6 bases). V lost 0 bases and J 4 bases, leaving 14 bases between the germline ends. The CDR3 loop spans 15 amino acids. Germline V CDR1 and CDR2: SGDLS, YYNGEE. The chain's CDR3 is CASSVAEDRRYEQYF. The CDR3, as DNA: TGTGCCAGCAGCGTAGCCGAAGACAGGAGATACGAGCAGTACTTC.

The chain is built from TRBV25-1 and TRBJ1-1, with a possible D match to TRBD1 (6 bases). This CDR3 region has 13 residues. CDR1 is MGHDK, CDR2 SYGVNS, per germline. Trimming pared 2 bases from V and 5 bases from J, leaving 9 bases between. The CDR3 region is CASSEGRGTEAFF. The CDR3 DNA follows: TGTGCCAGCAGTGAAGGGAGGGGGACTGAAGCTTTCTTT.

This clone was detected only once. The chain has TRBV25-1 and TRBJ1-3; D ambiguous. Trimming pared 4 bases from V and 4 bases from J, leaving 11 bases between. The CDR3 has 14 residues. Germline V gene data show CDR1 as MGHDK and CDR2 as SYGVNS. The CDR3 DNA is TGTGCCAGCAGTGGGAGTACGGAAGGAAACACCATATATTTT. This gives the protein CASSGSTEGNTIYF.

This sequence joins TRBV19 and TRBJ2-5; 8 bases are a match to TRBD1. The V and J ends lost 4 bases and 5 bases, in that order; junction bases with no gene match: 12. The CDR3 sequence is 16 residues long. The germline CDR1 and CDR2 sequences are LNHDA and SQIVND (reference sequence). The CDR3 coding sequence is TGTGCCAGTAGTAATGACGGACAGGGTCGTGGGGAGACCCAGTACTTC. Its translation: CASSNDGQGRGETQYF.

This chain joins TRBV24-1 and TRBJ2-7; unclear D gene. The CDR3 consists of 13 residues. Between the trimmed V and J ends, which lost 4 bases and 5 bases, there was a span of 11 bases. The germline CDR1 and CDR2 sequences are KGHDR and SFDVKD. CDR3 nucleotide sequence: TGTGCCACCAGTGAAACTATACGCAACGAGCAGTACTTC. Translation gives CATSETIRNEQYF.

V and J are TRBV2 and TRBJ1-1; 7 bases line up with TRBD1. The CDR3 contains 13 residues. The V gene's germline CDR1 is SNHLY and CDR2 FYNNEI. Germline trimming cut 7 bases from V and 0 bases from J; bases unmatched to any gene: 2. CDR3 coding DNA: TGTGCCAGCAAGGGACAGATGAACACTGAAGCTTTCTTT. Amino acid sequence: CASKGQMNTEAFF.

The V and J genes are TRBV5-6 and TRBJ2-1; 13 bases agree with TRBD2. The CDR3 runs to 16 residues. In germline, CDR1 is SGHDT, CDR2 YYEEEE. J lost 9 bases, V lost 4 bases, and 10 bases had no gene match. The CDR3 nucleotides are TGTGCCAGCAGCCCGACTGGACTAGCGGGAGTGTTTGAGCAGTTCTTC. Translation: CASSPTGLAGVFEQFF.

This chain uses TRBV20-1 with TRBJ2-3; unclear D gene. Between the trimmed V and J ends, which lost 6 bases and 3 bases, there was a span of 7 bases. CDR1 is DFQATT and CDR2 is SNEGSKA in the germline V gene (reference sequence). This CDR3 is 11 amino acids long. The CDR3 region is CSAGRTDTQYF. The CDR3 bases are TGCAGTGCCGGTCGGACAGATACGCAGTATTTT.

V usage is TRBV3-1 (or the pseudogene TRBV3-2) and J usage is TRBJ2-7; TRBD1 is a possible D gene (6 bases). The germline V gene has CDR1 LGHDT and CDR2 YNNKEL (reference sequence). V was cut by 8 bases and J by 5 bases, with 22 bases left in between. CDR3 size: 15 residues. The CDR3 sequence is CASAPGFAAGDEQYF. The CDR3 nucleotides are TGTGCCAGCGCCCCAGGCTTCGCAGCAGGGGACGAGCAGTACTTC.